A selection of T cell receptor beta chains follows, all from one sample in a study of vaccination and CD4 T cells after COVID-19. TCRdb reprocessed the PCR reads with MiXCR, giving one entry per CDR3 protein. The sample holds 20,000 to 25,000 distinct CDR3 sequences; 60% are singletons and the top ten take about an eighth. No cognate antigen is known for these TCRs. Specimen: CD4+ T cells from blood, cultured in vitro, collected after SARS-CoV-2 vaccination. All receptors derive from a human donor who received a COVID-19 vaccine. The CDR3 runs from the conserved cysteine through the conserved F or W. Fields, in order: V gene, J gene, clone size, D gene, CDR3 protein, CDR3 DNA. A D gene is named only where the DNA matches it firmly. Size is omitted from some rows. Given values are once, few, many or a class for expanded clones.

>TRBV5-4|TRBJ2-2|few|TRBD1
CASSVGPDRGRGGELFF
TGTGCCAGCAGCGTGGGACCAGACAGGGGGCGAGGCGGGGAGCTGTTTTTT
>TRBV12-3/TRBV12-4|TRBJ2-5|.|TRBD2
CASSFPSGGVSGTQYF
TGTGCCAGCAGTTTCCCCAGCGGGGGGGTTTCAGGGACCCAGTACTTC
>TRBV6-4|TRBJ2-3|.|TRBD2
CASSELAGRDTQYF
TGTGCCAGCAGTGAACTAGCGGGGAGAGATACGCAGTATTTT
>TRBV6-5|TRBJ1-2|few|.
CASSYSEGPGGYTF
TGTGCCAGCAGTTACTCCGAGGGGCCGGGTGGCTACACCTTC
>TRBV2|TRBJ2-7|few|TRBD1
CASRRPPGQGPYEQYF
TGTGCCAGCAGAAGACCACCGGGACAGGGGCCCTACGAGCAGTACTTC
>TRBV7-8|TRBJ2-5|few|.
CASSLAGTQETQYF
TGTGCCAGCAGCTTAGCAGGCACCCAAGAGACCCAGTACTTC
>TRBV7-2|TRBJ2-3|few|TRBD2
CASSLQAGATDTQYF
TGTGCCAGCAGCTTACAAGCGGGGGCCACAGATACGCAGTATTTT
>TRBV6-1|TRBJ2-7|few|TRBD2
CASSLTSYGDYEQYF
TGTGCCAGCAGCCTGACTAGCTATGGTGACTACGAGCAGTACTTC
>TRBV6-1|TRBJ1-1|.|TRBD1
CASSGPGQVNTEAFF
TGTGCCAGCAGTGGACCGGGACAGGTGAACACTGAAGCTTTCTTT
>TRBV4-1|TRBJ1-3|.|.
CASSHAGRGRLGDTIYF
TGCGCCAGCAGCCATGCCGGCCGGGGAAGGCTAGGGGACACCATATATTTT
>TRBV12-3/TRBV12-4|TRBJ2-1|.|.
CASSLWGSSYNEQFF
TGTGCCAGCAGTTTATGGGGGAGCTCCTACAATGAGCAGTTCTTC
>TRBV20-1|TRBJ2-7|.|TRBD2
CSARDRTSGGYEQYF
TGCAGTGCTAGAGATCGGACTAGCGGGGGCTACGAGCAGTACTTC
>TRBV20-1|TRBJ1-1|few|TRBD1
CSAPDRGDTEAFF
TGCAGTGCTCCCGACAGGGGTGACACTGAAGCTTTCTTT
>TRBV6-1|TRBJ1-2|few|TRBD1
CASRGQIYGYTF
TGTGCCAGCAGGGGACAGATCTATGGCTACACCTTC
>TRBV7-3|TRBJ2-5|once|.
CASSLDYQETQYF
TGTGCCAGCAGCTTAGACTACCAAGAGACCCAGTACTTC
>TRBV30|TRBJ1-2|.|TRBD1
CAWRVQGARGYTF
TGTGCCTGGAGGGTACAGGGGGCGCGTGGCTACACCTTC
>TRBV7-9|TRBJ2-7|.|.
CASSLGTVTYEQYF
TGTGCCAGCAGCTTAGGGACGGTTACCTACGAGCAGTACTTC
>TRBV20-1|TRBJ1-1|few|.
CSVTVLTGTEAFF
TGCAGTGTTACCGTCCTTACTGGCACTGAAGCTTTCTTT
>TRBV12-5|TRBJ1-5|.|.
CASGLVSADRTNQPQHF
TGTGCTAGTGGTTTGGTGTCGGCGGACAGAACCAATCAGCCCCAGCATTTT
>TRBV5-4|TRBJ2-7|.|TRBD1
CASSPAGGYEQYF
TGTGCCAGCAGCCCCGCAGGGGGCTACGAGCAGTACTTC
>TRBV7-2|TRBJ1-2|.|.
CASSPRRDLGNYGYTF
TGTGCCAGCAGCCCTCGTCGGGACCTTGGTAACTATGGCTACACCTTC
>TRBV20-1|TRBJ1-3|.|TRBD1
CSARTGDDLSGNTIYF
TGCAGTGCTAGAACAGGGGATGATCTCTCCGGAAACACCATATATTTT
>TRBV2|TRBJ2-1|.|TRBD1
CASKGGRSAYNEQFF
TGTGCCAGCAAAGGGGGCAGATCGGCCTACAATGAGCAGTTCTTC
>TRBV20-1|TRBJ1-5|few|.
CSAEEGNQPQHF
TGCAGTGCAGAGGAGGGCAATCAGCCCCAGCATTTT
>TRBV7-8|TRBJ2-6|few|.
CASSLVTGSGANVLTF
TGTGCCAGCAGCTTAGTAACGGGGTCTGGGGCCAACGTCCTGACTTTC
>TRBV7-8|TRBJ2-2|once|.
CASRPSGRNGELFF
TGTGCCAGCAGACCCAGTGGACGGAACGGGGAGCTGTTTTTT
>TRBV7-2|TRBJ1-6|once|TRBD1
CASSLPSGGRPLHF
TGTGCCAGCAGCTTACCCTCAGGGGGACGACCCCTCCACTTT
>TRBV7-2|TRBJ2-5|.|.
CASSPRLKGETQYF
TGTGCCAGCAGCCCCCGCCTCAAGGGGGAGACCCAGTACTTC
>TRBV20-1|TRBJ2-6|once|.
CSAISSGANVLTF
TGCAGTGCTATAAGCTCTGGGGCCAACGTCCTGACTTTC
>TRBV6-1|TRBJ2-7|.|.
CASSGSMTELDEQYF
TGTGCCAGCAGTGGATCCATGACAGAACTAGACGAGCAGTACTTC
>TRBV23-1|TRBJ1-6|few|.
CASSQPRQGSGNSPLHF
TGCGCCAGCAGTCAACCGCGGCAGGGAAGTGGTAATTCACCCCTCCACTTT
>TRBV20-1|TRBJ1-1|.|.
CSAHQGLNTEAFF
TGCAGTGCTCACCAGGGGCTGAACACTGAAGCTTTCTTT
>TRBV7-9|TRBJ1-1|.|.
CASSLVLGTNTEAFF
TGTGCCAGCAGCTTAGTACTAGGGACAAACACTGAAGCTTTCTTT
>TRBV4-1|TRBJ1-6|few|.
CASSQGDSPLHF
TGCGCCAGCAGCCAGGGTGATTCACCCCTCCACTTT
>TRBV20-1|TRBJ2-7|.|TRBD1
CSAARQGVSYEQYF
TGCAGTGCCGCACGACAGGGGGTCTCCTACGAGCAGTACTTC
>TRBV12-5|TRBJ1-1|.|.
CASGLVRSRGEAFF
TGTGCTAGTGGTTTGGTACGGTCCAGGGGTGAAGCTTTCTTT
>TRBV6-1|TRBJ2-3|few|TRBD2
CASRASGGWDTQYF
TGTGCCAGCAGAGCTAGCGGGGGTTGGGATACGCAGTATTTT
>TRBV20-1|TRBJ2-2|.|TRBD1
CSARGRDRGGATGELFF
TGCAGTGCCCGCGGCCGGGACAGGGGGGGAGCGACCGGGGAGCTGTTTTTT
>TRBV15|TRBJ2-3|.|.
CATSRSTGSSTDTQYF
TGTGCCACCAGCAGATCGACGGGATCTAGCACAGATACGCAGTATTTT